Each of the 32 T cell receptor beta chains below was sequenced from the same sample in a study of blood T cells in healthy people across ages. A J-beta primer mix and a sample-barcoded 5' primer were used in a second PCR of roughly 6 to 12 cycles. MiXCR, applied by TCRdb to the 5' RACE reads, yields one record per CDR3 protein. The sample contains under 2,000,000 distinct CDR3 sequences, roughly 52% of which appear only once. Sequencing was performed on blood. Source of these receptors: a woman in her 40s in good health.

The CDR3 bases are TGCAGTGCTAGAGAGCAGGGCAAGAGCTCCTACAATGAGCAGTTCTTC. As protein: CSAREQGKSSYNEQFF. The V and J genes are TRBV20-1 and TRBJ2-1, with D possibly matching TRBD1 (5 bases). The germline V gene encodes CDR1 DFQATT and CDR2 SNEGSKA (reference sequence). The ends were cut back, 0 bases at V and 0 bases at J, with 12 bases in the middle. The CDR3 runs to 16 residues.

This clonotype was seen only once. This chain links TRBV18 with TRBJ2-1, with 9 positions matching TRBD2. CDR1 and CDR2 (germline): KGHSH, LQKENI. CDR3 length: 15 amino acids. Trimming removed 0 bases from V and 5 bases from J; junction bases left unmatched: 2. The CDR3 sequence: CASSPPERGDNEQFF. DNA for the CDR3: TGTGCCAGCTCACCACCGGAGCGGGGGGACAATGAGCAGTTCTTC.

This chain links TRBV6-1 with TRBJ2-7, with D uncertain. Trimming cost V 2 bases and J 2 bases, with 10 bases left between them. Germline CDR1 and CDR2: MNHNS and SASEGT. The CDR3 runs 14 residues. The CDR3 DNA follows: TGTGCCAGCAGTGAATTTCGGCTGGCCTACGAGCAGTACTTC. Translated: CASSEFRLAYEQYF.

This clonotype was observed a single time. The gene calls are TRBV6-7 and TRBJ2-1; 7 bases match TRBD1. TRBV6-7 is an ORF, and what it does is uncertain. CDR3 size: 18 residues. J gave up 5 bases and V 4 bases, and 17 bases lay outside the gene matches. The CDR3 coding sequence is TGTGCCAGCAGTTCTAATTCCGGGACAGCTAAAGTGGACAATGAGCAGTTCTTC. Its translation: CASSSNSGTAKVDNEQFF.

V is TRBV12-3 or TRBV12-4 and J is TRBJ2-1, with D unclear. The CDR3 covers 13 residues. V was clipped by 4 bases and J by 5 bases, with 9 bases between them. The chain's CDR3 is CASSCQRHNEQFF. The CDR3 nucleotides are TGTGCCAGCAGTTGTCAAAGGCACAATGAGCAGTTCTTC.

This clonotype came up many times. The CDR3 is CASSPDLNIQYF. The CDR3 coding sequence is TGTGCCAGCAGCCCTGACTTGAACATTCAGTACTTC. The chain joins TRBV12-3 or TRBV12-4 to TRBJ2-4; D gene uncertain. The CDR3 is made up of 12 amino acids. V was pared by 6 bases and J by 7 bases, with 10 bases between.

V usage is TRBV6-5 and J usage is TRBJ2-5; D perhaps matches TRBD1 (7 bases). The CDR3 runs 15 residues. The ends were cut back, 5 bases at V and 5 bases at J, with 18 bases in the middle. Looked up from germline, CDR1 is MNHEY and CDR2 is SVGAGI. The CDR3 nucleotides are TGTGCCAGCAGTCCCGCAGGGGGGCTTAGTGAGACCCAGTACTTC. Translation gives CASSPAGGLSETQYF.

V is TRBV29-1 and J is TRBJ1-1; the match to TRBD1 covers 7 bases. The CDR3 length is 14 residues. Trimming cost V 6 bases and J 1 base; bases outside gene matches: 8. In germline, CDR1 is SQVTM, CDR2 ANQGSEA. CDR3 sequence (DNA): TGCAGCGTCCTCAGGGGGACGGGGAACACTGAAGCTTTCTTT. This codes for CSVLRGTGNTEAFF.

CDR3 DNA sequence: TGTGCCAGCATTTGGGTCTCAGCGGGGAACACCGGGGAGCTGTTTTTT. As protein: CASIWVSAGNTGELFF. V usage is TRBV2 and J usage is TRBJ2-2, with TRBD2 as a possible D gene (6 bases). CDR1 is SNHLY, CDR2 FYNNEI, per germline. The length of the CDR3 is 16 residues. The V end lost 7 bases, the J end lost 1 base, and 16 bases lay between the germline ends.

V is TRBV9 and J is TRBJ2-7; D is unclear. This CDR3 is 15 amino acids long. The germline V gene has CDR1 SGDLS and CDR2 YYNGEE. V was pared by 0 bases and J by 0 bases, with 10 bases between. The DNA for the CDR3 is TGTGCCAGCAGCGTAGACAGTCTCCCCTCCTACGAGCAGTACTTC. Protein: CASSVDSLPSYEQYF.

This clonotype has a count of ten or more. The chain combines TRBV6-2 or TRBV6-3 with TRBJ2-1; D remains unclear. Trimming shortened V by 2 bases and J by 7 bases, and 6 bases separated the two germline ends. CDR3 size: 12 residues. Germline V gene data show CDR1 as MNHEY and CDR2 as SVGEGT. CDR3 amino acids: CASSYMANEQFF. In DNA form, the CDR3 reads TGTGCCAGCAGTTACATGGCAAATGAGCAGTTCTTC.

This clonotype was observed a few times. This chain connects TRBV20-1 to TRBJ1-2, with D unresolved. The germline V and J ends were trimmed by 0 bases and 3 bases, with 2 bases remaining between them. CDR1 is DFQATT and CDR2 is SNEGSKA in the germline V gene (reference sequence). CDR3 length equals 11 residues. The CDR3, as DNA: TGCAGTGCTAGAGATCACTATGGCTACACCTTC. This codes for CSARDHYGYTF.

The table lists this clonotype with a few counts. This chain joins TRBV10-3 and TRBJ2-7, with 9 bases lining up with TRBD1. From germline, CDR1 is ENHRY and CDR2 SYGVKD. The CDR3 loop spans 15 amino acids. J was trimmed by 7 bases and V by 2 bases; bases with no gene match: 9. The DNA for the CDR3 is TGTGCCATCAGTGAGAGCGCGACAGGGGGTGAGGAGCAGTACTTC. Translating it yields CAISESATGGEEQYF.

The chain carries TRBV11-2 and TRBJ2-5, with D tentatively TRBD2 (6 bases). V lost 4 bases and J 4 bases, leaving 16 bases between the germline ends. CDR1 and CDR2 from the germline V gene are SGHAT and FQNNGV. The CDR3 loop spans 15 amino acids. The CDR3 reads CASSSLRRGGETQYF. The CDR3 DNA reads as TGTGCCAGCAGCTCTCTCAGGCGGGGAGGAGAGACCCAGTACTTC.

V and J are TRBV20-1 and TRBJ1-5; no firm D call. This CDR3 is 15 amino acids long. CDR1 and CDR2 (germline): DFQATT, SNEGSKA (reference sequence). Trimming took 6 bases from V and 2 from J, leaving 17 bases between them. The CDR3 DNA follows: TGCAGTGCACAAAAAGGGCAGATCCGCAATCAGCCCCAGCATTTT. Encoded protein: CSAQKGQIRNQPQHF.

CDR3 sequence: CASSDTSGANQPQHF. CDR3 nucleotide sequence: TGTGCCAGCAGTGACACTTCTGGGGCCAATCAGCCCCAGCATTTT. The V and J genes are TRBV6-4 and TRBJ1-5, with D possibly matching TRBD1 (5 bases). Germline CDR1 is MRHNA and CDR2 is SNTAGT. Trimming shortened V by 2 bases and J by 3 bases, and 11 bases separated the two germline ends. The CDR3 has 15 residues.

The gene calls are TRBV6-2 or TRBV6-3 and TRBJ2-5; D gene ambiguous. The CDR3 contains 14 residues. V was pared by 7 bases and J by 13 bases, with 25 bases between. Per germline, CDR1 MNHEY and CDR2 SVGEGT. CDR3 DNA sequence: TGTGCCAGCACTAAGGTGGCATCCTCATCCGAGCTGTACTTC. It is translated as CASTKVASSSELYF.

The chain recombines TRBV11-2 with TRBJ2-1; possibly TRBD1 or TRBD2 for D (6 bases each). This CDR3 comprises 15 residues. Between the trimmed V and J ends, which lost 6 bases and 4 bases, there was a span of 16 bases. Per the germline V gene, CDR1 is SGHAT and CDR2 is FQNNGV. The chain's CDR3 is CASRLRLGGYNEQFF. The CDR3 nucleotides are TGTGCCAGCAGGCTACGACTAGGGGGGTACAATGAGCAGTTCTTC.

The chain recombines TRBV6-5 with TRBJ1-1; D is unclear. The CDR3 loop spans 15 amino acids. Trimming took 6 bases from V and 2 from J, leaving 16 bases between them. Germline V gene sequence: CDR1 MNHEY, CDR2 SVGAGI. CDR3 bases: TGTGCCAGCAGGTATACGGGAAGGATTAACACTGAAGCTTTCTTT. Its protein is CASRYTGRINTEAFF.

The chain carries TRBV6-5 and TRBJ2-3; TRBD2 matches at 9 bases. The CDR3 is 18 residues long. V lost 3 bases to trimming and J lost 0 bases; unmatched junction nucleotides: 10. Germline V gene sequence: CDR1 MNHEY, CDR2 SVGAGI. CDR3 loop: CASSYMIWTSASTDTQYF. The DNA for the CDR3 is TGTGCCAGCAGTTATATGATATGGACTAGCGCTAGCACAGATACGCAGTATTTT.

This clonotype was detected only once. A read error may account for a junction end that differs from germline. The rearrangement links TRBV27 to TRBJ2-1; TRBD1 aligns across 9 bases. CDR3 length: 15 residues. Germline-derived CDR1 and CDR2 are MNHEY and SMNVEV (reference sequence). This CDR3 is CTSSRRDRAYNEQFF. Here the CDR3 DNA reads TGTACCAGCAGTCGCCGGGACAGGGCCTACAATGAGCAGTTCTTC.

J is TRBJ2-7 and V is TRBV6-2 or TRBV6-3; a weak D match, TRBD2 (5 bases). The CDR3 consists of 13 residues. CDR1 MNHEY and CDR2 SVGEGT come from the germline V gene. Trimming left V 10 bases short and J 0 bases short, with 13 bases between. CDR3 DNA sequence: TGTGCCATCCGGGATTCCAGCTCCTACGAGCAGTACTTC. Protein sequence: CAIRDSSSYEQYF.

This clonotype occurred once. This rearrangement joins TRBV6-5 to TRBJ2-3; 9 bases are a match to TRBD1. CDR3 size: 15 residues. After removal of 10 bases from V and 5 bases from J, the junction contained 13 bases not matched to a gene. Germline V gives CDR1 MNHEY, CDR2 SVGAGI. The CDR3 reads CATRTPGQGIDTQYF. The CDR3 nucleotides read TGTGCCACCCGTACCCCGGGACAGGGAATAGATACGCAGTATTTT.

V and J are TRBV7-2 and TRBJ2-7; 10 bases map to TRBD1. V shed 1 base, J shed 6 bases, and the junction held 6 bases outside the gene matches. The germline CDR1 and CDR2 sequences are SGHTA and FQGNSA. The CDR3 runs 15 residues. The DNA for the CDR3 is TGTGCCAGCAGCTTAGTCTGGACAGGGGGGGTCGAGCAGTACTTC. Translating it yields CASSLVWTGGVEQYF.

Only a few counts were recorded for this clonotype. The chain recombines TRBV27 with TRBJ2-7; D may be TRBD2 (5 bases). Trimming pared 5 bases from V and 2 bases from J, leaving 10 bases between. Germline loops: CDR1 MNHEY, CDR2 SMNVEV (reference sequence). The CDR3 sequence is 13 residues long. The CDR3 is CASSEGDAYEQYF. In nucleotides, the CDR3 is TGTGCCAGCAGTGAGGGTGACGCCTACGAGCAGTACTTC.

The chain is built from TRBV28 and TRBJ1-2; no clear D. The CDR3 is 15 residues long. Trimming pared 6 bases from V and 4 bases from J, leaving 18 bases between. Germline V gene sequence: CDR1 MDHEN, CDR2 SYDVKM. CDR3 protein: CASSQRTGGLYGYTF. The CDR3, as DNA: TGTGCCAGCAGCCAAAGGACGGGCGGGCTCTATGGCTACACCTTC.

The chain uses TRBV2 and TRBJ2-3, with TRBD2 identical over 8 bases. Germline CDR1 and CDR2: SNHLY and FYNNEI. Trimming removed 10 bases from V and 4 bases from J; junction bases left unmatched: 10. This CDR3 contains 14 residues. The CDR3 bases are TGTGCCACCCTCGGGGGGGCCGGCGCAGATACGCAGTATTTT. This gives the protein CATLGGAGADTQYF.

The chain joins TRBV6-1 to TRBJ2-7, with TRBD2 matching 12 bases. The germline V gene encodes CDR1 MNHNS and CDR2 SASEGT. V shed 6 bases and J 6 bases; nucleotides not matched to a gene: 9. The CDR3 has 15 residues. Here the CDR3 DNA reads TGTGCCAGCAGACCCTCTAGCGGGGGGGCCCGCGAGCAGTACTTC. Its translation: CASRPSSGGAREQYF.

The J gene is TRBJ2-2, the V gene TRBV7-9; D unclear. The V gene lost 1 base and the J gene lost 8 bases, with 8 bases spanning the gap. This CDR3 contains 13 residues. The germline V gene encodes CDR1 SEHNR and CDR2 FQNEAQ (reference sequence). CDR3 in amino acids: CASSLGLPGELFF. The CDR3 DNA follows: TGTGCCAGCAGCTTAGGGCTCCCGGGGGAGCTGTTTTTT.

The V call is TRBV20-1, the J call TRBJ2-7; 9 bases map to TRBD1. Germline lookup yields CDR1 DFQATT and CDR2 SNEGSKA (reference sequence). After removal of 6 bases from V and 5 bases from J, the junction contained 8 bases not matched to a gene. This CDR3 comprises 13 residues. The DNA of the CDR3 is TGCAGTGCCCTAGGGACAGGGAGCAACGAGCAGTACTTC. Translation gives CSALGTGSNEQYF.

This chain joins TRBV11-3 and TRBJ2-1; 15 nucleotides agree with TRBD2. Germline V gives CDR1 SGHNT, CDR2 YENEEA. The CDR3 is made up of 16 amino acids. J gave up 3 bases and V 5 bases, and 2 bases lay outside the gene matches. The CDR3 DNA follows: TGTGCCAGCAGCCGGACTAGCGGGGGGGTCTACAATGAGCAGTTCTTC. This gives the protein CASSRTSGGVYNEQFF.

This sequence joins TRBV6-1 and TRBJ2-7, with a weak D call TRBD2 (7 bases). The CDR3 is 16 residues long. Trimming removed 7 bases at V and 7 bases at J, with 26 bases between. Germline loops: CDR1 MNHNS, CDR2 SASEGT. The CDR3 is CASKVGGPPSNNEQYF. In DNA form, the CDR3 reads TGTGCCAGCAAGGTGGGGGGGCCTCCTTCTAACAATGAGCAGTACTTC.